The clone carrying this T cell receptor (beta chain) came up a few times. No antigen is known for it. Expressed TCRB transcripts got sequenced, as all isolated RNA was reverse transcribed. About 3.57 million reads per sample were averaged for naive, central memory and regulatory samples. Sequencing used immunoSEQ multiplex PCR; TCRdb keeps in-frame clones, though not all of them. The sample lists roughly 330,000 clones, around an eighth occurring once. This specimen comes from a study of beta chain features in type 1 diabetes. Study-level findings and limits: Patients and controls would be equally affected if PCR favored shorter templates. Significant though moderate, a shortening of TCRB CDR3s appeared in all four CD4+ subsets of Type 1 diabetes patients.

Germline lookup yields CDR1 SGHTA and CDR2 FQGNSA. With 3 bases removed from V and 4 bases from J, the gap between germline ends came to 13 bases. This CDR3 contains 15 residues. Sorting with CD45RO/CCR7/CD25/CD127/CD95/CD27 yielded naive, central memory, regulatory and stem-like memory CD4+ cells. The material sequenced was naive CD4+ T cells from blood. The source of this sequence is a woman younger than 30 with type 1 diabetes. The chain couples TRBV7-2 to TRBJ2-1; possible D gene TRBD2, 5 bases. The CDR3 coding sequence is TGTGCCAGCAGCTTGATGGGCGGGCCGTACAATGAGCAGTTCTTC. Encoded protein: CASSLMGGPYNEQFF.